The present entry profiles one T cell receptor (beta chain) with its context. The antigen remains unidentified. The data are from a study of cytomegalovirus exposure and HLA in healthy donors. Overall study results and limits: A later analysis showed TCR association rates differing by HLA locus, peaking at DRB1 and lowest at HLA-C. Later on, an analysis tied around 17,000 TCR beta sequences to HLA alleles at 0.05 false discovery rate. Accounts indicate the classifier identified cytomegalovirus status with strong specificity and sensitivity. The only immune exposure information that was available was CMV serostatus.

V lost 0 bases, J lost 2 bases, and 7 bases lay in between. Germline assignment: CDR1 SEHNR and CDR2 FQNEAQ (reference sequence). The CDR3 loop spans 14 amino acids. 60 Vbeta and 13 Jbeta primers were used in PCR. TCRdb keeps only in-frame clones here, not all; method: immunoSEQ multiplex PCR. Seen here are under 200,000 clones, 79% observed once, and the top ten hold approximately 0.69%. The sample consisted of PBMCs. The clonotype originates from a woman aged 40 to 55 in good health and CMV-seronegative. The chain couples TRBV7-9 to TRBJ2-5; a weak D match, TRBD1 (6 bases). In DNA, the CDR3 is TGTGCCAGCAGCTTAGCGGACAGTCAAGAGACCCAGTACTTC. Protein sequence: CASSLADSQETQYF. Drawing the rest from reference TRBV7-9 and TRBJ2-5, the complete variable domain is DTGVSQNPRHKITKRGQNVTFRCDPISEHNRLYWYRQTLGQGPEFLTYFQNEAQLEKSRLLSDRFSAERPKGSFSTLEIQRTEQGDSAMYLCASSLADSQETQYFGPGTRLLVL.